The 2 T cell receptor beta chains given below trace back to one sample, sequenced in a study of T cell repertoires in cytomegalovirus infection. Antigens of these TCRs are unknown. TCRdb analysed the reads with MiXCR anew, one entry per CDR3 protein. Among roughly 730,000 distinct CDR3 sequences, around 35% were seen once, and the ten largest hold 15% to 20%. The sample was cultured PBMCs, taken from culture after CMV antigen stimulation. Source of these receptors: a human donor in good health (CMV status not recorded). Some clones in this sample may be carry-over from other donors' samples.

The chain links TRBV10-3 to TRBJ2-1; 12 bases align to TRBD2. After removal of 5 bases from V and 3 bases from J, the junction contained 2 bases not matched to a gene. In germline, CDR1 is ENHRY, CDR2 SYGVKD. CDR3 size: 15 residues. Written as DNA, the CDR3 is TGTGCCATCAGTCCGGGACTAGCGGGCTACAATGAGCAGTTCTTC. It translates to CAISPGLAGYNEQFF.

This clonotype was counted ten times or more. This chain uses TRBV12-3 or TRBV12-4 with TRBJ2-7, with a weak D call TRBD2 (5 bases). V was cut by 6 bases and J by 2 bases, with 11 bases left in between. This CDR3 is 13 amino acids long. The CDR3 DNA sequence: TGTGCCAGCAGCCCGGACGGGACCTACGAGCAGTACTTC. Translating it yields CASSPDGTYEQYF.